Given below is one T cell receptor (beta chain) in context. Its antigen is still unknown. An equimolar mix of two oligonucleotides served as the beta constant-region primer for TRBC1 and TRBC2. An oligonucleotide with the SP2 primer and a 12-nucleotide UMI was ligated to the cDNA 3' end. MiXCR was run by TCRdb on the UMI-ligation and nested PCR reads, yielding one entry per CDR3 protein. The sample has under 150,000 distinct CDR3 sequences, over 15% seen once. This sample was taken from a study of naive and memory T cell subsets. Study results and limitations: Over 85% of naive TCR sequences appeared only once, unlike memory subsets. TCR counts from RNA may reflect activation-linked expression changes.

The CDR3 has 15 residues. From germline, CDR1 is DFQATT and CDR2 SNEGSKA (reference sequence). The V end lost 1 base, the J end lost 2 bases, and 12 bases lay between the germline ends. The TCR originated in a human donor in good health. The chain links TRBV20-1 to TRBJ1-3; D is perhaps TRBD1 (5 bases). The sequencing input was naive CD4+ T cells from blood. CDR3 nucleotides: TGCAGTGCTAGAGTTTCCTTGGGGGCTGGAAACACCATATATTTT. Translation: CSARVSLGAGNTIYF.